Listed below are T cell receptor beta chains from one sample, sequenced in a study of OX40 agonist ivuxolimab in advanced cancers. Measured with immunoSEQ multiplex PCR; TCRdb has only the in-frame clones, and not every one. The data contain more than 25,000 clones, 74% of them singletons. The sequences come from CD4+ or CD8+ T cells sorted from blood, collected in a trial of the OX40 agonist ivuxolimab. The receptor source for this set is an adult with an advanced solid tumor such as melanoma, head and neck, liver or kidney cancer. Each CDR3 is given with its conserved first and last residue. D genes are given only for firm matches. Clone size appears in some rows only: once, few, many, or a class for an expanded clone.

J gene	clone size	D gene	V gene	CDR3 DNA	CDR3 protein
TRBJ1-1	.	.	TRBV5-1	TGCGCCAGCAGTGACAGCTACACTGAAGCTTTCTTT	CASSDSYTEAFF
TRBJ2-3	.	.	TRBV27	TGTGCCAGCTCCTTTAGGGACGGACGCACAGATACGCAGTATTTT	CASSFRDGRTDTQYF
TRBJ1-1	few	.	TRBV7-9	TGTGCCAGCAGCATAGACACAGGGAACACTGAAGCTTTCTTT	CASSIDTGNTEAFF
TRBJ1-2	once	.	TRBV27	TGTGCCAGCAGTTTATCCGGGGTCTATGGCTACACCTTC	CASSLSGVYGYTF
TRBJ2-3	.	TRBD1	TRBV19	TGTGCCAGCAAGACAGGGGTCTACGCAGATACGCAGTATTTT	CASKTGVYADTQYF
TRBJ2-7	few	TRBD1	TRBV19	TGTGCCAGTACCCCCCGAGGGGGACAGAACTACGAGCAGTACTTC	CASTPRGGQNYEQYF
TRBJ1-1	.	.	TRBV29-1	TGCAGCGTTATGCAGAGCCCTGAAGCTTTCTTT	CSVMQSPEAFF
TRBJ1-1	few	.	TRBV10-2	TGCGCCAGCATGGACGGCCGAACTGAAGCTTTCTTT	CASMDGRTEAFF
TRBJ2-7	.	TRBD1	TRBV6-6	TGTGCCAGCAGTCGGGACAGGGGGCGAGAGCAGTACTTC	CASSRDRGREQYF
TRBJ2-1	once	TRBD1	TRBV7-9	TGTGCCAGCTTCCCCGGGACAGATGAGCAGTTCTTC	CASFPGTDEQFF
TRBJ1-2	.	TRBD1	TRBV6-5	TGTGCCAGCACCCCGGACAGGAACTATGGCTACACCTTC	CASTPDRNYGYTF
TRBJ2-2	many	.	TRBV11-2	TGTGCCAGCAGCTTAGAAGGGGCAGGGACGAACGGGGAGCTGTTTTTT	CASSLEGAGTNGELFF
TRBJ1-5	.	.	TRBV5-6	TGTGCCAGCAGCTTTTTAGGTCAGCCCCAGCATTTT	CASSFLGQPQHF
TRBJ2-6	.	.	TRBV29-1	TGCAGCGTTTGGATCTCTGGGGCCAACGTCCTGACTTTC	CSVWISGANVLTF
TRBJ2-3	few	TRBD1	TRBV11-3	TGTGCCAGCAGCTTAGATCCCCCGGACAGGGGTCCGGGGGTTACGCAGTATTTT	CASSLDPPDRGPGVTQYF